This TCR beta chain was identified in a study of cytomegalovirus exposure and HLA in healthy donors. Here immunoSEQ multiplex PCR was the method, and the copy in TCRdb shows in-frame clones only, minus some. The sample carries about 200,000 clones, about 82% recorded once. Germline V gene lookup returns CDR1 SGHVS and CDR2 FNYEAQ. J gave up 5 bases and V 1 base, and 16 bases lay outside the gene matches. This CDR3 spans 18 amino acids. Material for sequencing was PBMCs. V is TRBV7-6 and J is TRBJ1-1; TRBD1 matches at 7 bases. This sequence was found in a woman younger than 30 in good health and CMV-seronegative. Written as DNA, the CDR3 is TGTGCCAGCAGCTTAGGTCGTATCGTGGAGGGGGCCTCGACTGAAGCTTTCTTT. Its protein product is CASSLGRIVEGASTEAFF.